The text below deals with one T cell receptor beta chain. Its target is not known. Sequencing used immunoSEQ multiplex PCR; TCRdb keeps in-frame clones, though not all of them. The sample records 20,000 to 25,000 clones, about 70% being singletons. This sample was included in a study of PD-1 blockade in classical Hodgkin lymphoma. Whole-study context: Intravenous delivery of nivolumab at 3 mg/kg to patients occurred every 2 weeks. Regarding the study as a whole: Possible causes of repertoire differences, disease activity or prior therapy, remain undefined. Diversity similar to that of newly diagnosed patients was seen at baseline in complete responders.

Trimming cost V 5 bases and J 10 bases; bases outside gene matches: 22. The CDR3 consists of 19 residues. Germline CDR1 is LNHNV and CDR2 is YYDKDF (reference sequence). Exposure to brentuximab vedotin varied, and each patient had relapsed following autologous stem cell transplantation. Sequences were derived from peripheral blood mononuclear cells (PBMCs), sampled at baseline. This clonotype was sampled from a human donor with classical Hodgkin lymphoma. The rearrangement joins TRBV15 to TRBJ1-4; 10 nucleotides line up with TRBD1. The CDR3 DNA reads TGTGCCACCAGCGGACCGAGAGTGCAGGACAGGGGGAAAGGGGGAAAACTGTTTTTT. Its translation: CATSGPRVQDRGKGGKLFF.